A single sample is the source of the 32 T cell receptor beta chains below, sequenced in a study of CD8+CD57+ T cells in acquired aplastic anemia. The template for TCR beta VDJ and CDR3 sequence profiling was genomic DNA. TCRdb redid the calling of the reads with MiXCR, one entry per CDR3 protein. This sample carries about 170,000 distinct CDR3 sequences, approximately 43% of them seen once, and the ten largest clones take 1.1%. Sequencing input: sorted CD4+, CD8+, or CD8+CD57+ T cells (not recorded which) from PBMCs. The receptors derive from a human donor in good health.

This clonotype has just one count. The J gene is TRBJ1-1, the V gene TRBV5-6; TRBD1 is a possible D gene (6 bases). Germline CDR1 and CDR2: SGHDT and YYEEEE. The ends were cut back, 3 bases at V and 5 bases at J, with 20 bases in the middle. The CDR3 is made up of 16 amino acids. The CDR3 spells CASSSSGGGDLTEAFF. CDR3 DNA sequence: TGTGCCAGCAGCTCCAGTGGGGGGGGCGATTTGACTGAAGCTTTCTTT.

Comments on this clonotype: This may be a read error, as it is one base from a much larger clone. CDR3 coding DNA: TGTGCCAGCACGGACCAGGCCGAGCAGTGCTTC. Protein: CASTDQAEQCF. This chain connects TRBV28 to TRBJ2-7; D is undetermined. The CDR3 length is 11 residues. The germline gives CDR1 MDHEN, CDR2 SYDVKM.

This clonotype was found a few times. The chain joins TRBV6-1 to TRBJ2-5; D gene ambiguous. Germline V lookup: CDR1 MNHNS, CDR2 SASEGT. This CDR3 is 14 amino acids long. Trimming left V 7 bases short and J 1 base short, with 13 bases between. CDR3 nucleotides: TGTGCCAGCAAAAATTCGGAAGCCCAAGAGACCCAGTACTTC. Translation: CASKNSEAQETQYF.

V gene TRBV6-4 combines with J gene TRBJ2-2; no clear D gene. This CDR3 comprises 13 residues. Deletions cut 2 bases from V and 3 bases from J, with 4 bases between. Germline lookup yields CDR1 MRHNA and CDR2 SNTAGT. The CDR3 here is CASSDRDTGELFF. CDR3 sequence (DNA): TGTGCCAGCAGTGACAGGGACACCGGGGAGCTGTTTTTT.

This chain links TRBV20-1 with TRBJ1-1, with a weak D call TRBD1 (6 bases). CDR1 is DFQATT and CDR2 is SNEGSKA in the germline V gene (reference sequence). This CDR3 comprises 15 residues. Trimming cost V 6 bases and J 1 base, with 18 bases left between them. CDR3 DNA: TGCAGTGCCCAAGACAGGTCGGCACCGAACACTGAAGCTTTCTTT. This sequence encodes CSAQDRSAPNTEAFF.

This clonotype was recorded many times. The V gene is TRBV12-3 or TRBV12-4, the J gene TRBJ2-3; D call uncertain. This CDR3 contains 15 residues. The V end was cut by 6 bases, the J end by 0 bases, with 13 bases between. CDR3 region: CASRENSYSTDTQYF. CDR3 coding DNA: TGTGCCAGCAGAGAAAACAGCTATAGCACAGATACGCAGTATTTT.

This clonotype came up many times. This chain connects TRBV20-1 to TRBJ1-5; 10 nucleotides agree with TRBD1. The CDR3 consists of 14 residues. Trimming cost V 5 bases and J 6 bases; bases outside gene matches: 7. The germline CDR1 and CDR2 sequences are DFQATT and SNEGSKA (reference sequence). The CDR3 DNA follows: TGCAGTGCTCCCGGACAGGGGGTAGGTCAGCCCCAGCATTTT. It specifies CSAPGQGVGQPQHF.

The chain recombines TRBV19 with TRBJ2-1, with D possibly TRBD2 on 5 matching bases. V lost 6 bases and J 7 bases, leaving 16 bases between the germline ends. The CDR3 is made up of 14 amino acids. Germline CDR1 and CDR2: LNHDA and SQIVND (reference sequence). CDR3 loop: CASSVGVDANEQFF. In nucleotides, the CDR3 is TGTGCCAGTAGCGTGGGAGTCGACGCAAATGAGCAGTTCTTC. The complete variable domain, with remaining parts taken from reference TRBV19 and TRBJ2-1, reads DGGITQSPKYLFRKEGQNVTLSCEQNLNHDAMYWYRQDPGQGLRLIYYSQIVNDFQKGDIAEGYSVSREKKESFPLTVTSAQKNPTAFYLCASSVGVDANEQFFGPGTRLTVL.

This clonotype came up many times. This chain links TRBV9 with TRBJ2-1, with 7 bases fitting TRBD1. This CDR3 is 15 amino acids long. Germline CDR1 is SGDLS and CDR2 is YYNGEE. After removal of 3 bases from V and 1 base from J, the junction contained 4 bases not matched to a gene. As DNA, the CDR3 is TGTGCCAGCAGCGGGGGACAGTTATCCTACAATGAGCAGTTCTTC. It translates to CASSGGQLSYNEQFF.

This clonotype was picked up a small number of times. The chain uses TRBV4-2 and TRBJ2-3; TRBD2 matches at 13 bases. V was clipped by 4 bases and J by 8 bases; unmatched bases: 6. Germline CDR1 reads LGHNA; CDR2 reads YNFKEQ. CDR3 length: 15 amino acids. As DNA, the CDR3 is TGTGCCAGCAGCCCGGGGACTAGCGGGGTAGTTACGCAGTATTTT. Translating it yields CASSPGTSGVVTQYF.

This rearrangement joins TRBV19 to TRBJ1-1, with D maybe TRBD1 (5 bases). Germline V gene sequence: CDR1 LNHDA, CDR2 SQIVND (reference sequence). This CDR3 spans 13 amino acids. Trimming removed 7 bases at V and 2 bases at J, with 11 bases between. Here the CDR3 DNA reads TGTGCCAGTAACGACAGAGTAAACACTGAAGCTTTCTTT. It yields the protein CASNDRVNTEAFF.

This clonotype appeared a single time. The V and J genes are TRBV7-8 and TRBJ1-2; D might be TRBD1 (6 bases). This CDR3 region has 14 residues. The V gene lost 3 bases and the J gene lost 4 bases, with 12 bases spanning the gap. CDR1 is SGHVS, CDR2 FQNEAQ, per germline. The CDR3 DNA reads TGTGCCAGCAGCTTGGACAGCTCCATCTATGGCTACACCTTC. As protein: CASSLDSSIYGYTF.

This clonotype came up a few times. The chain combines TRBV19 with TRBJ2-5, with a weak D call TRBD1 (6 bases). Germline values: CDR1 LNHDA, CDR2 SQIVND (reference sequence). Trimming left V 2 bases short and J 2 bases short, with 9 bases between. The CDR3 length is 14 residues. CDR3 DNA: TGTGCCAGTAGTATATGGGACAAACAAGAGACCCAGTACTTC. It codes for CASSIWDKQETQYF.

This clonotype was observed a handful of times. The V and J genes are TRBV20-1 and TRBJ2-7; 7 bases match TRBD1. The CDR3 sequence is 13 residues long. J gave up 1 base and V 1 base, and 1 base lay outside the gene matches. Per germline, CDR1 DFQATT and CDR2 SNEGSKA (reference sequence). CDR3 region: CSARGGQSYEQYF. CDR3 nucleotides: TGCAGTGCTAGAGGGGGACAGTCCTACGAGCAGTACTTC.

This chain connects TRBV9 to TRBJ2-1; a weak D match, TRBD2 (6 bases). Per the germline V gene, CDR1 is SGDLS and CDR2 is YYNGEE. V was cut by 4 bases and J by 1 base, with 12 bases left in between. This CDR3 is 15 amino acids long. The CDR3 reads CASSPGGKSYNEQFF. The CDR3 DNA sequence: TGTGCCAGCAGCCCCGGAGGGAAATCCTACAATGAGCAGTTCTTC.

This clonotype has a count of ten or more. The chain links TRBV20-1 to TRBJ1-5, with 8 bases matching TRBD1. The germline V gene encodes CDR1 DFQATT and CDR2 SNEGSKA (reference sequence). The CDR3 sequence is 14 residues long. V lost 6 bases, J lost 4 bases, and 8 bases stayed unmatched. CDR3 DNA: TGCAGTGCCTACCGGACAGGGCGGAATCAGCCCCAGCATTTT. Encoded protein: CSAYRTGRNQPQHF.

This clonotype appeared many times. CDR3 coding DNA: TGTGCCAGTAGTATCTACGGGACGGGTGGCTACACCTTC. Translated: CASSIYGTGGYTF. The V gene is TRBV19, the J gene TRBJ1-2; tentatively, D is TRBD1 (5 bases). This CDR3 has 13 amino acids. Trimming removed 3 bases at V and 7 bases at J, with 12 bases between. Germline values: CDR1 LNHDA, CDR2 SQIVND (reference sequence).

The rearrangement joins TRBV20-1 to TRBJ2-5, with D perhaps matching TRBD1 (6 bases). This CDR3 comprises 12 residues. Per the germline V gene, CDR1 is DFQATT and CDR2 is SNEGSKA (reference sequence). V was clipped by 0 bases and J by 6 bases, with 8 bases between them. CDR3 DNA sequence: TGCAGTGCTAGAGATCAGGGGCAGACCCAGTACTTC. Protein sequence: CSARDQGQTQYF.

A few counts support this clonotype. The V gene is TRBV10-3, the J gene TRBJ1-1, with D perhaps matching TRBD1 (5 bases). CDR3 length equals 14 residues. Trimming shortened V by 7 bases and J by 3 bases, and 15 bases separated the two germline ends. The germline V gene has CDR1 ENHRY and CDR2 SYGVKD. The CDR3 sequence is CAIMPGIGDTEAFF. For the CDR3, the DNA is TGTGCCATCATGCCCGGGATAGGGGACACTGAAGCTTTCTTT.

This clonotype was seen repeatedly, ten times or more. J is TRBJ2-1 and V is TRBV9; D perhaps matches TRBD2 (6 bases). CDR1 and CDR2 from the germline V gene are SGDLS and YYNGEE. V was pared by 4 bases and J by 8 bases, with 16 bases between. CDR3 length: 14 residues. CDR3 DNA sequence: TGTGCCAGCAGCACCCGGGGGAGCGTGGATGAGCAGTTCTTC. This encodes CASSTRGSVDEQFF.

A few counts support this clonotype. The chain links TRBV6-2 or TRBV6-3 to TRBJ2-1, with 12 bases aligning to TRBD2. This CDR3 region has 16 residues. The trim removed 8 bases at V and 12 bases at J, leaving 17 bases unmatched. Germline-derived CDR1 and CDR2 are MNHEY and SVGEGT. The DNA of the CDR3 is TGTGCCAGCGGTTCCCCCCGTTCGACTAGCGGGGGTTGGCAGTTCTTC. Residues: CASGSPRSTSGGWQFF.

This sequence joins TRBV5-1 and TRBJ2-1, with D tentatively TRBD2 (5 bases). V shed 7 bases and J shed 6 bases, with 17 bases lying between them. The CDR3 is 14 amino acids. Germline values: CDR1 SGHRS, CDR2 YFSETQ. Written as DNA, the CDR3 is TGCGCCAGCGCGAGGGATGAGTGGGGCAATGAGCAGTTCTTC. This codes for CASARDEWGNEQFF. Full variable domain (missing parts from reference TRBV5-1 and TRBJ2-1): KAGVTQTPRYLIKTRGQQVTLSCSPISGHRSVSWYQQTPGQGLQFLFEYFSETQRNKGNFPGRFSGRQFSNSRSEMNVSTLELGDSALYLCASARDEWGNEQFFGPGTRLTVL.

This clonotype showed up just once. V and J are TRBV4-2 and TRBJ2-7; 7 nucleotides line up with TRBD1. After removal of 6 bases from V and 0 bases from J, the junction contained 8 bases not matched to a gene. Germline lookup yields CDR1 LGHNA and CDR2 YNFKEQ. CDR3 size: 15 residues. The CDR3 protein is CASSLATGSSYEQYF. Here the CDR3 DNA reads TGTGCCAGCAGTTTAGCGACAGGGAGCTCCTACGAGCAGTACTTC.

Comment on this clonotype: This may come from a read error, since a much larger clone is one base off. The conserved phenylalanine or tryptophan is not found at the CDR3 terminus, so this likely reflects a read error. CDR3 region: CASSRRTSADTQYL. The CDR3, as DNA: TGTGCCAGCAGTCGACGGACTAGCGCAGATACGCAGTATCTT. The chain joins TRBV6-1 to TRBJ2-3, with 9 bases that match TRBD2. Losses at the gene ends were 5 bases for V and 4 bases for J; bases not matched to a gene: 4. CDR1 MNHNS and CDR2 SASEGT come from the germline V gene. The CDR3 length is 14 residues.

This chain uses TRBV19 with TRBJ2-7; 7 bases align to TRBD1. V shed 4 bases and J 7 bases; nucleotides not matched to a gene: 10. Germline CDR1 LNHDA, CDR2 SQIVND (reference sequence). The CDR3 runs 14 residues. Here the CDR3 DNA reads TGTGCCAGTAGTACCCCAGACAGGGATCGGGAGCAGTACTTC. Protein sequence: CASSTPDRDREQYF.

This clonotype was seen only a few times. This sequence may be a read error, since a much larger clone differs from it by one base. The chain's CDR3 is CTSSQVLRTGRSPLHF. CDR3 nucleotides: TGCACCAGCAGCCAAGTTCTGCGGACAGGGCGTTCACCCCTCCACTTT. The chain uses TRBV4-3 and TRBJ1-6; 8 nucleotides line up with TRBD1. The CDR3 sequence is 16 residues long. Germline CDR1 and CDR2: LGHNA and YSLEER.

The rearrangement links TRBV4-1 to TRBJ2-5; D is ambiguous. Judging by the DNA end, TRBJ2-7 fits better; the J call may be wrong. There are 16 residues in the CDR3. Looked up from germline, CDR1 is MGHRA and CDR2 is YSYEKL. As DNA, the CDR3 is TGCGCCAGCAGCCAAGAAATGGCGCGTAGCTCCTACGAGCAGTACTTC. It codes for CASSQEMARSSYEQYF.

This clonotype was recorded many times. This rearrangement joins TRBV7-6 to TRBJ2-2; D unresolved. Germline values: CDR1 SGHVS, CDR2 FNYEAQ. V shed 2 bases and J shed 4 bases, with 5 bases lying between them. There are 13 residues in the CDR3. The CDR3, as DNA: TGTGCCAGCAGCTTACGACCCACCGGGGAGCTGTTTTTT. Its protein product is CASSLRPTGELFF.

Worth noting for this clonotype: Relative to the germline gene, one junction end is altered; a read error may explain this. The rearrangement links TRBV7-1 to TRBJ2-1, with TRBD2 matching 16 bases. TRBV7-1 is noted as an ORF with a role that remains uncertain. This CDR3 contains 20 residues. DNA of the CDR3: TGTGCCAGCAGCCCAGCCGGGACTAGCGGGAGGGCCAGGACCTACAATGAGCAGTTCTTC. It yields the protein CASSPAGTSGRARTYNEQFF.

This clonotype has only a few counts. The CDR3 spells CASSPGQAGETQYF. The DNA for the CDR3 is TGTGCCAGCAGCCCGGGACAAGCCGGGGAGACCCAGTACTTC. The rearrangement uses TRBV4-2 and TRBJ2-5, with TRBD1 as a possible D gene (6 bases). V was cut by 4 bases and J by 5 bases, with 14 bases left in between. The CDR3 runs 14 residues. CDR1 and CDR2 (germline): LGHNA, YNFKEQ.

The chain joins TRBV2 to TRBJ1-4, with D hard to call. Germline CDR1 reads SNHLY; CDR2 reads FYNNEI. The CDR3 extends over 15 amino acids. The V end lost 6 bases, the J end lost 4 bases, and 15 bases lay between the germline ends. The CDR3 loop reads CASRGEETVNEKLFF. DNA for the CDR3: TGTGCCAGCAGGGGCGAAGAGACCGTTAATGAAAAACTGTTTTTT.

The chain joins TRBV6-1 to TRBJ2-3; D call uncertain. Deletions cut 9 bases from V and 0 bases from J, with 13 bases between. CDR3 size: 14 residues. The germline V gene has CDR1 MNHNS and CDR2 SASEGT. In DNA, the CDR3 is TGTGCCAGTTGGCTAGGAGCTAGCACAGATACGCAGTATTTT. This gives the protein CASWLGASTDTQYF.